Listed below are T cell receptor beta chains from one sample, sequenced in a study of cytomegalovirus exposure and HLA in healthy donors. Clones were sequenced by immunoSEQ multiplex PCR, and TCRdb holds only the in-frame ones, with some missing. The repertoire holds approximately 100,000 clones, 75% to 90% seen once, with 6.5% to 9% in the top ten. Input material: PBMCs. Every receptor here comes from a man aged 35-49 years in good health and CMV-seropositive. CDR3s include the opening cysteine and the closing phenylalanine or tryptophan. The order of the fields is J gene, V gene, D gene, clone size, CDR3 DNA, CDR3 protein. D genes are given only for firm matches. Expanded clones are given a class, and other clones once, few, many or no size at all.

TRBJ2-3 TRBV30 . once TGTGCCTGGAGTGTCTCGCTAGGCACAGATACGCAGTATTTT CAWSVSLGTDTQYF
TRBJ2-7 TRBV11-2 TRBD1 . TGTGCCAGCAGCTTAGAAGGGACAGGGATTGCCTACGAGCAGTACTTC CASSLEGTGIAYEQYF
TRBJ1-5 TRBV6-1 TRBD1 . TGTGCCAGCAGCGGGACAGGGGAGGGGAATCAGCCCCAGCATTTT CASSGTGEGNQPQHF
TRBJ2-1 TRBV7-9 TRBD2 . TGTTCCAGCAGCTTCAGCGGGGGGACCCGATACAATGAGCAGTTCTTC CSSSFSGGTRYNEQFF
TRBJ2-5 TRBV30 . . TGTGCCTGGGCCCCTGGGCAGAGCCAAGAGACCCAGTACTTC CAWAPGQSQETQYF
TRBJ1-1 TRBV19 . . TGTGCCAGTTACCCGGCACGGGGGGGAAGAACTGAAGCTTTCTTT CASYPARGGRTEAFF
TRBJ2-3 TRBV5-1 TRBD2 . TGCGCCAGCAGCTTTGGACTAGCGGGGGGGCCGATCACAGATACGCAGTATTTT CASSFGLAGGPITDTQYF
TRBJ1-5 TRBV19 . . TGTGCCAGTAGTATAGGGGGAGGGAGCAATCAGCCCCAGCATTTT CASSIGGGSNQPQHF
TRBJ2-1 TRBV27 . . TGTGCCAGCAGTGGCAGGGCCGTTATCTACAATGAGCAGTTCTTC CASSGRAVIYNEQFF
TRBJ2-7 TRBV5-4 TRBD2 . TGTGCCAGCAGCCCAGGTCCTAGCGGGGGGCAAACCTACGAGCAGTACTTC CASSPGPSGGQTYEQYF
TRBJ2-7 TRBV29-1 TRBD1 . TGCAGCGGTGCAGGGGGACAGGGGGCTGGGGAGCAGTACTTC CSGAGGQGAGEQYF
TRBJ2-3 TRBV6-1 . . TGTGCCAGCAGTGAATCACTAGCTAAGGCCACAGATACGCAGTATTTT CASSESLAKATDTQYF
TRBJ2-2 TRBV4-1 TRBD1 few TGCGCCAGCAGGCAAAGGGACAGGGCTATTTTGAACACCGGGGAGCTGTTTTTT CASRQRDRAILNTGELFF
TRBJ2-1 TRBV25-1 . . TGTGCCAGCAGTGCCCTCGGAGGCGGGATGGCCTACAATGAGCAGTTCTTC CASSALGGGMAYNEQFF
TRBJ2-7 TRBV9 . . TGTGCCAGCAGCGTCCATTCTGACGAGGACTACGAGCAGCACTTC CASSVHSDEDYEQHF
TRBJ1-5 TRBV7-2 . once TGTGCCAGCAGCTTAGGGCCGAATCATCAGCCCCAGCATTTT CASSLGPNHQPQHF
TRBJ2-5 TRBV5-1 . . TGCGCCAGCAGCTTGGGAACAGGCCCGCAAGAGACCCAGTACTTC CASSLGTGPQETQYF
TRBJ2-1 TRBV6-5 TRBD2 . TGTGCCAGCAGTGAGGGACTAGCCAGCAATGAGCAGTTCTTC CASSEGLASNEQFF
TRBJ1-5 TRBV6-1 TRBD1 few TGTGCCAGCTGCAGGACAGGGAATCAGCCCCAGCATTTT CASCRTGNQPQHF
TRBJ2-5 TRBV7-7 . . TGTGCTAGCAGCAGTGGAGAGACCCAGTACTTC CASSSGETQYF
TRBJ2-5 TRBV11-2 . . TGTGCCAGCAGCCTCCCCGGGACTCCGTACTTC CASSLPGTPYF
TRBJ2-1 TRBV6-6 TRBD2 . TGTGCCAGCAGTAAGACTAGCGAGACCTACAATGAGCAGTTCTTC CASSKTSETYNEQFF
TRBJ1-4 TRBV19 TRBD1 . TGTGCCAGTAGTTTTTCTACAGGGGGAAATGAAAAACTGTTTTTT CASSFSTGGNEKLFF
TRBJ2-7 TRBV5-6 . . TGTGCCAGCACTTCCCTCTACGAGCAGTACTTC CASTSLYEQYF
TRBJ1-3 TRBV6-5 TRBD1 once TGTGCCAGCAGTTCGACAGGGGCCGGCTCTGGAAACACCATATATTTT CASSSTGAGSGNTIYF
TRBJ1-5 TRBV5-3 . . TGTGCCAGCAGCTTCGGGGGGGGTCAGCCCCAGCATTTT CASSFGGGQPQHF
TRBJ2-1 TRBV14 . . TGTGCCAGCAGTCAGTTGCGAGGGGGGGACTCCTACAATGAGCAGTTCTTC CASSQLRGGDSYNEQFF
TRBJ1-2 TRBV2 . . TGTGCCATCTTGGGGGTGCAGCAGGGGTCGGACTATGGCTACACCTTC CAILGVQQGSDYGYTF
TRBJ2-7 TRBV6-1 . . TGTGCCAGCAGTGAAGCTTCGCTACCCCCCCACGAGCAGTACTTC CASSEASLPPHEQYF
TRBJ1-5 TRBV6-5 . . TGTGCCAGCGCTACCAGGGTAGGGCAGCCCCAGCATTTT CASATRVGQPQHF
TRBJ1-4 TRBV9 . few TGTGCCAGCAGCGTAGGCGGGGGGCAGAGTAATGAAAAACTGTTTTTT CASSVGGGQSNEKLFF
TRBJ2-7 TRBV10-2 . . TGCGCCAGCAGTGAGTCCGGAACAGCCTGGGACGAGCAGTACTTC CASSESGTAWDEQYF
TRBJ2-7 TRBV5-1 TRBD2 . TGCGCCAGCAGCTTAAGGACTAGCGGGAGCTCCTACGAGCAGTACTTC CASSLRTSGSSYEQYF
TRBJ2-7 TRBV11-3 TRBD2 . TGTGCCAGCAGCTCCCGGACTAGCGGGGGAGCCTACGAGCAGTACTTC CASSSRTSGGAYEQYF
TRBJ2-2 TRBV9 . . TGTGCCAGCAGCGCTACGCGTCTAGCGCGCACCGGGGAGCTGTTTTTT CASSATRLARTGELFF
TRBJ2-4 TRBV27 TRBD2 . TGTGCCAGCAGCCCTCTCCTGACTAGCGGGTCTCTAGCCAAAAACATTCAGTACTTC CASSPLLTSGSLAKNIQYF
TRBJ2-1 TRBV11-3 . . TGTGCCAGCAGCTTTTCCCGGGACTCCCCCTACAATGAGCAGTTCTTC CASSFSRDSPYNEQFF
TRBJ2-1 TRBV13 . once TGTGCCAGCAGCTTAGGGCTTGGGAACGGGGGTTCCTACAATGAGCAGTTCTTC CASSLGLGNGGSYNEQFF
TRBJ2-5 TRBV5-6 . . TGTGCCACCTCTCTCGGGAGGGGGCCCCAAGAGACCCAGTACTTC CATSLGRGPQETQYF
TRBJ1-1 TRBV7-9 . . TGTGCCAGCAGCCTCCCCCAAGCGGAGAACACTGAAGCTTTCTTT CASSLPQAENTEAFF
TRBJ2-7 TRBV11-2 . . TGTGCCAGCAGCTCTAGACAGGGACTGAACGAGCAGTACTTC CASSSRQGLNEQYF
TRBJ2-1 TRBV7-9 . few TGTGCCAGCAGCAAATACTCGTACAATGAGCAGTTCTTC CASSKYSYNEQFF
TRBJ1-4 TRBV19 . . TGTGCCACCGGGGTGGCAGGGGTTGAAAAACTGTTTTTT CATGVAGVEKLFF
TRBJ2-1 TRBV5-1 TRBD1 . TGCGCCAGGGTTTTCGGGACAGGGGAGACCAATGAGCAGTTCTTC CARVFGTGETNEQFF
TRBJ2-7 TRBV11-2 TRBD2 once TGTGCCAGCAGCCCGAGTCTAGCGGGGGGGTTCATCTCCTACGAGCAGTACTTC CASSPSLAGGFISYEQYF
TRBJ2-7 TRBV5-1 TRBD2 . TGCGCCAGCATCCTGGAGACTAGCGGTCACTCCTACGAGCAGTACTTC CASILETSGHSYEQYF
TRBJ2-1 TRBV6-6 . . TGTGCCAGCAGTAGACCCAGGGGAAGCTCCTACAATGAGCAGTTCTTC CASSRPRGSSYNEQFF
TRBJ2-6 TRBV6-1 . . TGTGCCAGCAGCCCGGTTACTGGGGCCAACGTCCTGACTTTC CASSPVTGANVLTF
TRBJ2-1 TRBV7-9 . . TGTTCCAGCAGCTTAGATGGTAGCGGTCCCTACAATGAGCAGTTCTTC CSSSLDGSGPYNEQFF
TRBJ2-7 TRBV6-1 . few TGTGCCAGCAGTGGGGGGACATGGTTATTCTACTGGTACTTC CASSGGTWLFYWYF
TRBJ1-1 TRBV19 TRBD1 once TGTGCCAGTAGTATAGAGGGACAGGGTGAAGCTTTCTTT CASSIEGQGEAFF
TRBJ1-1 TRBV18 . . TGTGCCAGCTCCCAGGGACAAAACACTGAAGCTTTCTTT CASSQGQNTEAFF
TRBJ1-1 TRBV28 TRBD1 . TGTGCCAGCAGCTTCCGGGACAGGGTGAGGAACACTGAAGCTTTCTTT CASSFRDRVRNTEAFF
TRBJ2-2 TRBV5-1 TRBD1 . TGCGCCAGCAGCCGTACGACAGGGGCGAACACCGGGGAGCTGTTTTTT CASSRTTGANTGELFF
TRBJ1-2 TRBV6-5 . once TGTGCCAGCAGTTACAACAGCTATGGCTACACCTTC CASSYNSYGYTF
TRBJ1-2 TRBV19 TRBD1 . TGTGCCAGCACGACAGGGTTCGGCTACACCTTC CASTTGFGYTF
TRBJ2-3 TRBV5-4 TRBD2 . TGTGCCAGCAGCCCGGATTTAGCGGGGGGGCAAGATACGCAGTATTTT CASSPDLAGGQDTQYF
TRBJ2-1 TRBV16 . . TGTGCCAGCAGCCAGCCAAAAGACAGGCCCTTATACAATGAGCAGTTCTTC CASSQPKDRPLYNEQFF
TRBJ2-1 TRBV18 . . TGTGCCAGCTCACCAGGAGTCAGGGTTTTCGGTGTCGATGAGCAGTTCTTC CASSPGVRVFGVDEQFF
TRBJ1-4 TRBV2 . . TGTGCCAGCAGATTCGGACAGTCAAATGAAAAACTGTTTTTT CASRFGQSNEKLFF